This TCR beta chain was identified during a study of cytomegalovirus exposure and HLA in healthy donors. Concerning this clone: The antigen remains unidentified. This specimen includes other DNA sequences encoding the same CDR3.

The germline V gene has CDR1 WSHSY and CDR2 SAAADI. The CDR3 has 16 amino acids. V shed 8 bases and J 1 base; nucleotides not matched to a gene: 13. Study-level points and caveats: An analysis done earlier found most TCR beta V segments productive about 87% or about 30% of the time. With DRB1 most and HLA-C fewest, TCR association rates differed between HLA loci in a later analysis. In a later analysis, several top co-occurrence clusters appeared linked to parvovirus B19, influenza, CMV and Epstein-Barr virus. In the analysis, some V segments, TRBV6-2 and TRBV6-3 included, were excluded as indistinguishable.

Researchers ran the PCR with 60 Vbeta and 13 Jbeta primers. Measured with immunoSEQ multiplex PCR; TCRdb has only the in-frame clones, and not every one. The sample carries about 160,000 clones, over 75% recorded once. Sequenced input: PBMCs. This receptor was identified in a woman younger than 35 in good health and CMV-seronegative. The V gene is TRBV10-2, the J gene TRBJ1-1; 7 bases line up with TRBD1. The CDR3 bases are TGCGCCAGCGGGGAGCACCGGGACAGTGGGAACACTGAAGCTTTCTTT. Its protein product is CASGEHRDSGNTEAFF.